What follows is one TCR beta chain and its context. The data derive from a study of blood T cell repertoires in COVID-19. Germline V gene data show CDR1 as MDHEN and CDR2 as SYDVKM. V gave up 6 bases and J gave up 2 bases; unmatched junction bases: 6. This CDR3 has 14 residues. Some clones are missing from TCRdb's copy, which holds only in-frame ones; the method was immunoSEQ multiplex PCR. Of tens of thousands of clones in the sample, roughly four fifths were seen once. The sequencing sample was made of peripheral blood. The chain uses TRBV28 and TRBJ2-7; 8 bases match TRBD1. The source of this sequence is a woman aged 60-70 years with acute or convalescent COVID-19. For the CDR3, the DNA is TGTGCCAGCAGAGAAACAGGGGGGACCTACGAGCAGTACTTC. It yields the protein CASRETGGTYEQYF.